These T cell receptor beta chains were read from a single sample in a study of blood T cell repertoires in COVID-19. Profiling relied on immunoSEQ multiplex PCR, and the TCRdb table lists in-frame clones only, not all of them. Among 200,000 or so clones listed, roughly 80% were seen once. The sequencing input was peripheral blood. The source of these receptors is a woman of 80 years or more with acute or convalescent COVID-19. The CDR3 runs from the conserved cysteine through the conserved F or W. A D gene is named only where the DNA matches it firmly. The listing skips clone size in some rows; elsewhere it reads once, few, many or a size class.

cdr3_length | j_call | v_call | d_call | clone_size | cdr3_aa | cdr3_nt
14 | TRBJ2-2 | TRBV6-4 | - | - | CASSDSGGTGELFF | TGTGCCAGCAGTGACTCGGGGGGCACCGGGGAGCTGTTTTTT
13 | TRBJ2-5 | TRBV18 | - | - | CASSLNSQETQYF | TGTGCCAGCTCACTAAACTCCCAAGAGACCCAGTACTTC
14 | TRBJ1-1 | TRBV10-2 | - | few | CASSVAQVNTEAFF | TGCGCCAGCAGTGTTGCACAAGTGAACACTGAAGCTTTCTTT
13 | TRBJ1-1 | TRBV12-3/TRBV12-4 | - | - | CASTPGVNTEAFF | TGTGCCAGCACCCCGGGGGTGAACACTGAAGCTTTCTTT
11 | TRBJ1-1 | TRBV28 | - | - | CASSLQARAFF | TGTGCCAGCAGTTTACAAGCACGGGCTTTCTTT
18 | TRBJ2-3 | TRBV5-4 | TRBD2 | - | CASSRGLAGGPNTDTQYF | TGTGCCAGCAGTCGCGGACTAGCGGGGGGGCCGAACACAGATACGCAGTATTTT
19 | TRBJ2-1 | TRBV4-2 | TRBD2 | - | CASSVAGAGGPSSYNEQFF | TGTGCCAGCAGCGTCGCCGGAGCGGGGGGTCCTAGCTCCTACAATGAGCAGTTCTTC
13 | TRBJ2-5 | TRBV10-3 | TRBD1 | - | CAISEQGTETQYF | TGTGCCATCAGTGAACAGGGGACAGAGACCCAGTACTTC
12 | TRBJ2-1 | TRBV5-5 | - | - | CASSPEANEQFF | TGTGCCAGCAGCCCGGAGGCCAATGAGCAGTTCTTC
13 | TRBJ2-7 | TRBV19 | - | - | CASSIGRDYEQYF | TGTGCCAGTAGTATTGGCAGGGACTACGAGCAGTACTTC
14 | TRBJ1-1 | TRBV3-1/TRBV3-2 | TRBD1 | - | CASSQDRVGTEAFF | TGTGCCAGCAGCCAGGACAGGGTTGGAACTGAAGCTTTCTTT
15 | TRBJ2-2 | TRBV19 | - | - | CASIEDSYNTGELFF | TGTGCCAGTATTGAGGACTCCTACAACACCGGGGAGCTGTTTTTT
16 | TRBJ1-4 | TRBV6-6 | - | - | CASSHRLRGFSEKLFF | TGTGCCAGCAGTCACCGCCTCCGGGGATTCTCTGAAAAACTGTTTTTT
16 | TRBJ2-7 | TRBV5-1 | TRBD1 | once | CASSLEGTGGVDEQYF | TGCGCCAGCAGCTTGGAGGGGACAGGGGGCGTCGACGAGCAGTACTTC
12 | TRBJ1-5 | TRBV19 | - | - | CASRPQNQPQHF | TGTGCCAGTAGACCCCAGAATCAGCCCCAGCATTTT
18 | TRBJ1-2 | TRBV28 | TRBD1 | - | CASSPGGLSYIASDGYTF | TGTGCCAGCAGCCCAGGGGGCTTATCATACATAGCCAGCGATGGCTACACCTTC
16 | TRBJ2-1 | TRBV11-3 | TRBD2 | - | CASSSRTSGGHNEQFF | TGTGCCAGCAGCTCACGGACTAGCGGGGGGCACAATGAGCAGTTCTTC
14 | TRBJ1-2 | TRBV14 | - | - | CASSRGDSNYGYTF | TGTGCCAGCAGCCGGGGGGATTCTAACTATGGCTACACCTTC
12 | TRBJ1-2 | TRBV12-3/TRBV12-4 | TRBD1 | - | CASSPGGRGYTF | TGTGCCAGCAGCCCAGGGGGACGAGGCTACACCTTC
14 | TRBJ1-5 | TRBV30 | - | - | CAWSGGLADQPQHF | TGTGCCTGGAGTGGGGGACTAGCGGATCAGCCCCAGCATTTT
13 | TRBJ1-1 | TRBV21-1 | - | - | CASSTQEHTEAFF | TGTGCCAGCAGCACCCAGGAACACACTGAAGCTTTCTTT
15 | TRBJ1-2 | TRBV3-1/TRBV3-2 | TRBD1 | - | CASSPPGTAKYGYTF | TGTGCCAGCAGCCCGCCAGGGACAGCAAAATATGGCTACACCTTC
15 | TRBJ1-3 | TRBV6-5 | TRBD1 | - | CATADRGRGGNTIYF | TGTGCCACCGCGGACAGGGGGCGAGGTGGAAACACCATATATTTT